The entry below gives a single T cell receptor beta chain sequence along with its context. Its antigen remains unknown. TCRdb's copy holds only in-frame clones and misses some; the assay was immunoSEQ multiplex PCR. The sample consists of nearly 45,000 clones, approximately 86% of them appearing once. This sample is part of a study of T cell clones after liver transplantation. Study background: TCRbeta sequencing after a pre-transplant mixed lymphocyte reaction identified graft-donor-reactive clones, later tracked in post-transplant blood. Samples came pre-transplant, pre-randomization before withdrawal, and post-randomization after withdrawal ended. Notes on the study in general: A significant post-transplant drop in circulating graft-donor-reactive CD4 TCRbeta sequences occurred in most of the 8 subjects.

This CDR3 region has 14 residues. Trimming cost V 3 bases and J 6 bases, with 16 bases left between them. Germline CDR1 and CDR2: SGHNT and YYREEE (reference sequence). This chain joins TRBV5-4 and TRBJ2-7, with D maybe TRBD2 (5 bases). The sequencing used CD4+ T cells from blood, collected 24 months after liver transplant. The TCR was taken from a human patient who received a liver transplant. The graft donor may be the source of some T cells. The CDR3 here is CASSSPGKLSEQYF. The CDR3 DNA follows: TGTGCCAGCAGCTCCCCCGGGAAGCTTAGCGAGCAGTACTTC.